These T cell receptor beta chains were read from a single sample in a study of blood T cell repertoires in COVID-19. Libraries were prepared by immunoSEQ multiplex PCR; TCRdb keeps only in-frame clonotypes and omits some of them. This sample carries about 150,000 clones, around 79% of them seen once, and the ten largest clones take approximately 5%. The sequenced material came from peripheral blood. Receptors originate from a woman in her 70s with COVID-19, enrolled during active disease. Each CDR3 is given with its conserved first and last residue. The D gene is left open where the match is weak. The size field is filled for only some rows; it gives once, few, many or a size class.

J	D	length	V	size	CDR3	DNA
TRBJ2-3	NA	16	TRBV6-2/TRBV6-3	once	CASSYAGQTLTDTQYF	TGTGCCAGCAGTTACGCGGGACAGACGCTCACAGATACGCAGTATTTT
TRBJ2-6	TRBD1	19	TRBV9	NA	CASSLRGTGGLSGANVLTF	TGTGCCAGCAGCCTCCGGGGGACAGGTGGCCTCTCTGGGGCCAACGTCCTGACTTTC
TRBJ1-4	NA	17	TRBV25-1	NA	CASSDRGGPTANEKLFF	TGTGCCAGCAGTGATAGGGGAGGCCCCACGGCTAATGAAAAACTGTTTTTT
TRBJ1-1	NA	11	TRBV6-6	few	CASSYAGEAFF	TGTGCCAGCAGTTATGCAGGGGAAGCTTTCTTT
TRBJ1-1	NA	12	TRBV19	NA	CASSTLGVEAFF	TGTGCCAGTAGTACCCTCGGGGTAGAGGCTTTCTTT
TRBJ1-3	NA	16	TRBV7-9	NA	CASSPLGAGSGNTIYF	TGTGCCAGCAGCCCCCTGGGGGCTGGCTCTGGAAACACCATATATTTT
TRBJ1-2	NA	10	TRBV20-1	NA	CSGQDYGYTF	TGCAGTGGCCAGGACTATGGCTACACCTTC
TRBJ2-2	TRBD2	15	TRBV5-1	NA	CASSPGRAYTGELFF	TGCGCCAGCTCTCCGGGGAGGGCATACACCGGGGAGCTGTTTTTT
TRBJ2-7	TRBD1	12	TRBV29-1	many	CSAGTGRHEQYF	TGCAGCGCCGGGACAGGGCGCCACGAGCAGTACTTC
TRBJ1-2	TRBD1	14	TRBV3-1/TRBV3-2	few	CASSLGTGSYGYTF	TGTGCCAGCAGCCTTGGGACAGGGAGCTATGGCTACACCTTC
TRBJ1-1	NA	16	TRBV15	NA	CATSRASGIRGTEAFF	TGTGCCACCAGCAGAGCGTCAGGGATAAGGGGAACTGAAGCTTTCTTT
TRBJ1-1	NA	16	TRBV27	NA	CASSLLRGEMDTEAFF	TGTGCCAGCAGTTTACTTAGGGGCGAAATGGACACTGAAGCTTTCTTT
TRBJ2-1	NA	12	TRBV6-5	NA	CASSYSSDEQFF	TGTGCCAGCAGTTACTCGTCTGATGAGCAGTTCTTC
TRBJ1-1	NA	13	TRBV2	NA	CASSESGNTEAFF	TGTGCCAGCAGTGAATCCGGGAACACTGAAGCTTTCTTT
TRBJ1-1	TRBD1	16	TRBV4-2	NA	CASSPGQGALNTEAFF	TGTGCCAGCAGCCCAGGACAGGGCGCGTTGAACACTGAAGCTTTCTTT
TRBJ1-5	TRBD1	16	TRBV28	NA	CASLRARQGPNQPQHF	TGTGCCAGCCTGAGGGCACGACAGGGGCCAAATCAGCCCCAGCATTTT
TRBJ2-5	NA	16	TRBV7-2	few	CASSLESRGQRETQYF	TGTGCCAGCAGCTTAGAGTCGCGGGGTCAGCGAGAGACCCAGTACTTC
TRBJ1-1	NA	11	TRBV20-1	few	CSASQGIEAFF	TGCAGTGCTTCGCAGGGGATTGAAGCTTTCTTT
TRBJ2-3	NA	11	TRBV19	NA	CASRQTDTQYF	TGTGCCAGTAGACAGACAGATACGCAGTATTTT
TRBJ1-1	NA	13	TRBV6-5	few	CASSYSQVTAAFF	TGTGCCAGCAGTTACTCTCAGGTTACGGCAGCTTTCTTT
TRBJ1-2	NA	14	TRBV30	NA	CAWSVVGANYGYTF	TGTGCCTGGAGTGTAGTAGGAGCTAACTATGGCTACACCTTC
TRBJ1-1	NA	12	TRBV30	few	CAWRQLYTEAFF	TGTGCCTGGAGACAGTTATACACTGAAGCTTTCTTT
TRBJ1-6	TRBD1	16	TRBV10-3	few	CAISDWDRRPNSPLHF	TGTGCCATCAGTGATTGGGACAGAAGACCTAATTCACCCCTCCACTTT
TRBJ1-2	NA	15	TRBV7-2	once	CASSLGEVRFYGYTF	TGTGCCAGCAGCTTAGGGGAGGTCAGGTTCTATGGCTACACCTTC
TRBJ1-6	TRBD1	14	TRBV3-1/TRBV3-2	NA	CASSPTTGFSPLHF	TGTGCCAGCAGCCCGACGACAGGGTTTTCACCCCTCCACTTT
TRBJ1-2	TRBD1	16	TRBV24-1	NA	CATSARSGGQSYGYTF	TGTGCCACCAGTGCCCGAAGCGGGGGACAGTCCTATGGCTACACCTTC